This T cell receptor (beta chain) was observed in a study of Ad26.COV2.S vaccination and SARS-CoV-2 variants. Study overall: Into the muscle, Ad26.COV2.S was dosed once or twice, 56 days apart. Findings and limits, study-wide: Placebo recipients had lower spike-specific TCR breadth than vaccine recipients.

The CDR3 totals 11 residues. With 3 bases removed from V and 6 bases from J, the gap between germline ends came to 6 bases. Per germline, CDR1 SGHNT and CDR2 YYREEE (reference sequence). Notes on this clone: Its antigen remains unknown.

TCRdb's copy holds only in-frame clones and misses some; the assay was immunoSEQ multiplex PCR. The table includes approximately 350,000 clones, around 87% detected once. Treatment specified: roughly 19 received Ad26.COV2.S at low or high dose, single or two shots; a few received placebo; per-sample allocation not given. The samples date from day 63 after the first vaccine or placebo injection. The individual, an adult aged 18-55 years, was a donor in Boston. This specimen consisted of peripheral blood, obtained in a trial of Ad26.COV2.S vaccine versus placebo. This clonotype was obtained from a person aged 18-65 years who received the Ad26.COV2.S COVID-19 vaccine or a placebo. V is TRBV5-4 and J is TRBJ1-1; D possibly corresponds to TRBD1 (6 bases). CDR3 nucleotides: TGTGCCAGCAGCTGGGGGCCTGAAGCTTTCTTT. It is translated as CASSWGPEAFF.